This T cell receptor (beta chain) was captured in a study of cytomegalovirus exposure and HLA in healthy donors. Findings of the study overall: Across HLA loci, a later analysis found differing TCR association rates, with DRB1 most and HLA-C fewest. Previously analyzed data showed that most TCR beta V segments were productive at a frequency of about 87% or about 30%.

The CDR3 contains 14 residues. Germline V CDR1 and CDR2: MNHEY, SMNVEV (reference sequence). The V gene lost 5 bases and the J gene lost 6 bases, with 14 bases spanning the gap. Regarding this clone: The antigen is unknown.

At sampling all donors were nominally healthy, likely with unrecorded immune exposures. This PCR relied on a set of 60 Vbeta primers and 13 Jbeta primers. TCRdb's copy holds only in-frame clones and misses some; the assay was immunoSEQ multiplex PCR. The data hold some 150,000 clones, with roughly four fifths observed a single time. The chain employs TRBV27 and TRBJ1-5, with D unclear. The TCR originated in a man in his forties or fifties in good health and CMV-seropositive. Specimen: PBMCs. The CDR3 is CASSIREGGQPQHF. In nucleotides, the CDR3 is TGTGCCAGCAGTATCCGGGAGGGCGGTCAGCCCCAGCATTTT.